The next 10 T cell receptor beta chains were all read from a single sample in a study of shared clonotypes between healthy human individuals (dated by TCRdb to the early 2020s). The method was the immunoSEQ multiplex PCR assay. Held by TCRdb, this immuneACCESS table contains in-frame sequences only and omits some clones. Under half of the omission traces to an unresolved V gene where checked; the cause of the rest is unknown. Counted in this sample were more than 1 million clones; 75% to 85% of them appeared once. About 0.52% of the sample is held by the ten biggest clonotypes. The sample was memory CD4+ T cells from PBMCs. Reading the label with the study, this specimen's cell subset or site is: CD45RA-negative fraction. The receptors derive from a man between 18 and 29 years old in good health. Some clones in this sample may be carry-over from other donors' samples.

In its sample, this clone was seen once. The chain has TRBV19 and TRBJ2-2; the D call may be TRBD1 or TRBD2 (5 bases each). This CDR3 has 15 amino acids. Trimming removed 2 bases from V and 3 bases from J, with 10 bases in between. Germline assignment: CDR1 LNHDA and CDR2 SQIVND (reference sequence). This chain's CDR3 is CASSIQGGYTGELFF. Here the CDR3 DNA reads TGTGCCAGTAGTATACAGGGCGGGTACACCGGGGAGCTGTTTTTT. Based on the CDR3 plus reference TRBV19 and TRBJ2-2, the full variable domain is DGGITQSPKYLFRKEGQNVTLSCEQNLNHDAMYWYRQDPGQGLRLIYYSQIVNDFQKGDIAEGYSVSREKKESFPLTVTSAQKNPTAFYLCASSIQGGYTGELFFGEGSRLTVL.

This clone was seen many times. This rearrangement joins TRBV28 to TRBJ2-7, with a tentative D call TRBD2 (6 bases). This CDR3 has 13 residues. Germline CDR1 is MDHEN and CDR2 is SYDVKM. The ends were cut back, 4 bases at V and 3 bases at J, with 10 bases in the middle. This CDR3 reads CASSSVSGYEQYF. CDR3 sequence (DNA): TGTGCCAGCAGTTCGGTTAGCGGCTACGAGCAGTACTTC.

CDR3 sequence: CATKGVGNYGYTF. For the CDR3, the DNA is TGTGCCACCAAGGGGGTAGGTAACTATGGCTACACCTTC. This chain links TRBV6-1 with TRBJ1-2; maybe TRBD1 (6 bases). The germline V gene encodes CDR1 MNHNS and CDR2 SASEGT. V lost 10 bases, J lost 1 base, and 13 bases lay in between. CDR3 length equals 13 residues.

The gene calls are TRBV28 and TRBJ1-5, with D hard to call. The V gene lost 11 bases and the J gene lost 0 bases, with 14 bases spanning the gap. Germline values: CDR1 MDHEN, CDR2 SYDVKM. The CDR3 contains 14 residues. CDR3 sequence reads: CAGGGRYSNQPQHF. The DNA of the CDR3 is TGTGCCGGCGGCGGGAGATATAGCAATCAGCCCCAGCATTTT.

This clone has only a few counts. The chain carries TRBV5-1 and TRBJ1-2, with TRBD1 identical over 10 bases. The CDR3 sequence is 15 residues long. Germline CDR1 SGHRS, CDR2 YFSETQ. Unmatched junction bases numbered 3, after V lost 0 bases and J lost 4 bases. This CDR3 reads CASSLVTGGFYGYTF. The CDR3, as DNA: TGCGCCAGCAGCTTGGTGACAGGGGGCTTCTATGGCTACACCTTC.

The V call is TRBV28, the J call TRBJ1-1; D gene uncertain. Germline CDR1 MDHEN, CDR2 SYDVKM. The CDR3 is 14 amino acids. V lost 6 bases to trimming and J lost 3 bases, with 14 bases between them. In DNA, the CDR3 is TGTGCCAGCAGCCCCCCGGGATCGGACACTGAAGCTTTCTTT. It specifies CASSPPGSDTEAFF.

The genes are TRBV29-1 and TRBJ2-1, with 8 bases fitting TRBD2. The length of the CDR3 is 12 residues. Germline V gives CDR1 SQVTM, CDR2 ANQGSEA. The ends lost 6 bases at V and 11 bases at J; junction bases unmatched: 9. CDR3 coding DNA: TGCAGCGTCGTTCCCGGGACTAGTCAGCAGTTCTTC. Its translation is CSVVPGTSQQFF.

The rearrangement links TRBV6-4 to TRBJ2-3, with TRBD2 matching 13 bases. Germline lookup yields CDR1 MRHNA and CDR2 SNTAGT. The CDR3 spans 17 residues. With 0 bases clipped from V and 6 bases from J, the junction kept 6 bases outside the gene matches. CDR3 residues: CASSDSRTSGSADTQYF. In nucleotides, the CDR3 is TGTGCCAGCAGTGACTCGCGGACTAGCGGGAGTGCGGATACGCAGTATTTT.

This clone was counted a single time. The rearrangement joins TRBV27 to TRBJ1-4; 9 bases fit TRBD1. With V trimmed by 0 bases and J by 8 bases, 10 bases remained unmatched. This CDR3 is built from 17 residues. CDR1 is MNHEY, CDR2 SMNVEV, per germline (reference sequence). The CDR3: CASSLSFNRGRGEKLFF. CDR3 bases: TGTGCCAGCAGTTTATCCTTTAACAGGGGGCGCGGGGAAAAACTGTTTTTT.

The rearrangement links TRBV30 to TRBJ2-7; D call uncertain. In germline, CDR1 is GTSNPN, CDR2 SVGIG (reference sequence). This CDR3 spans 11 amino acids. V lost 7 bases, J lost 9 bases, and 16 bases lay in between. CDR3 bases: TGTGCCTCGATGGAGATGACGGCGCAGTACTTC. Residues: CASMEMTAQYF.